This passage covers 26 T cell receptor beta chains from one sample sequenced in a study of blood T cell repertoires in COVID-19. The assay was immunoSEQ multiplex PCR, and TCRdb's table has in-frame clones only and misses some. The table has under 90,000 clones, over 70% seen once; the top ten hold approximately 12%. Sequencing was done on a sample of peripheral blood. The receptors originated from a human donor in a cohort sampled during active COVID-19.

The count of this clone is one. The chain recombines TRBV6-5 with TRBJ2-7, with 10 bases aligning to TRBD1. CDR3 length: 16 amino acids. The germline V gene encodes CDR1 MNHEY and CDR2 SVGAGI. With 2 bases clipped from V and 7 bases from J, the junction kept 11 bases outside the gene matches. CDR3 DNA: TGTGCCAGCAGTTACGAGGGGGGACAGGGGCCTCAAGAGCAGTACTTC. This sequence encodes CASSYEGGQGPQEQYF.

The gene calls are TRBV6-6 and TRBJ2-7; a weak D match, TRBD1 (6 bases). Deletions cut 2 bases from V and 4 bases from J, with 9 bases between. Per the germline V gene, CDR1 is MNHNY and CDR2 is SVGAGI (reference sequence). The CDR3 has 13 amino acids. As DNA, the CDR3 is TGTGCCAGCAGTTACGAGGGGGAATACGAGCAGTACGTC. Its protein product is CASSYEGEYEQYV.

V usage is TRBV6-1 and J usage is TRBJ2-1; maybe TRBD2 (6 bases). CDR3 length: 16 amino acids. With 1 base removed from V and 0 bases from J, the gap between germline ends came to 10 bases. Germline-derived CDR1 and CDR2 are MNHNS and SASEGT. Written as DNA, the CDR3 is TGTGCCAGCAGTGAAGTTCTGGGGGGCTCCTACAATGAGCAGTTCTTC. Its protein product is CASSEVLGGSYNEQFF.

J is TRBJ1-5 and V is TRBV18, with D possibly matching TRBD1 (6 bases). Trimming stripped 2 bases from V and 7 bases from J, with 12 bases between. The length of the CDR3 is 14 residues. Germline V gene lookup returns CDR1 KGHSH and CDR2 LQKENI. This CDR3 is CASSPALGGQPQHF. The CDR3 DNA reads as TGTGCCAGCTCACCAGCGCTTGGGGGCCAGCCCCAGCATTTT.

The gene calls are TRBV4-1 and TRBJ2-1; no definite D call. V lost 0 bases, J lost 5 bases, and 11 bases lay in between. Per the germline V gene, CDR1 is MGHRA and CDR2 is YSYEKL. The CDR3 runs 15 residues. The CDR3 spells CASSQDNGRNNEQFF. The CDR3 region has the DNA TGCGCCAGCAGCCAAGATAATGGGCGAAACAATGAGCAGTTCTTC.

The V gene is TRBV6-5, the J gene TRBJ1-1; 7 bases agree with TRBD1. The J segment lost 7 bases and the V segment lost 5 bases, leaving 7 bases of the junction unmatched. This CDR3 is 13 amino acids long. Looked up from germline, CDR1 is MNHEY and CDR2 is SVGAGI. CDR3 sequence reads: CASSPGQLFEAFF. CDR3 DNA sequence: TGTGCCAGCAGTCCGGGACAGTTATTTGAAGCTTTCTTT.

J is TRBJ2-1 and V is TRBV2, with D possibly TRBD1 on 6 matching bases. Trimming stripped 6 bases from V and 6 bases from J, with 18 bases between. The CDR3 consists of 15 residues. Looked up from germline, CDR1 is SNHLY and CDR2 is FYNNEI. CDR3 region: CASRGRRGSGNEQFF. The CDR3 DNA follows: TGTGCCAGCAGGGGTAGAAGGGGGAGTGGCAATGAGCAGTTCTTC.

This clone appeared a few times. The rearrangement links TRBV7-2 to TRBJ2-1, with 7 bases that match TRBD1. CDR1 and CDR2 from the germline V gene are SGHTA and FQGNSA. The trim removed 2 bases at V and 7 bases at J, leaving 11 bases unmatched. CDR3 length: 16 residues. CDR3 loop: CASSLRRLQGVNEQFF. In DNA, the CDR3 is TGTGCCAGCAGCTTACGTAGGCTCCAGGGGGTTAATGAGCAGTTCTTC.

The chain is built from TRBV7-2 and TRBJ2-7, with 7 bases matching TRBD1. CDR1 and CDR2 (germline): SGHTA, FQGNSA. The CDR3 runs 14 residues. The V and J ends lost 5 bases and 3 bases, in that order; junction bases with no gene match: 7. This CDR3 reads CASSPGDSRYEQYF. The CDR3 DNA is TGTGCCAGCAGCCCCGGGGACAGCCGCTACGAGCAGTACTTC.

This clone was observed a few times. The rearrangement links TRBV4-2 to TRBJ2-7; a possible D gene is TRBD2 (5 bases). V lost 2 bases and J lost 6, with 11 bases in between. Germline V gene data show CDR1 as LGHNA and CDR2 as YNFKEQ. This CDR3 is built from 13 residues. The chain's CDR3 is CASSQIGLPEQYF. Here the CDR3 DNA reads TGTGCCAGCAGCCAAATCGGACTGCCCGAGCAGTACTTC.

The rearrangement links TRBV7-2 to TRBJ2-2, with 7 nucleotides matching TRBD1. Per germline, CDR1 SGHTA and CDR2 FQGNSA. The V gene end was trimmed by 4 bases and the J gene end by 1 base; junction bases not matched to a gene: 15. This CDR3 is 19 amino acids long. CDR3: CASSYLRVVRTGNTGELFF. The DNA of the CDR3 is TGTGCCAGCAGCTACCTGAGGGTGGTTAGGACAGGGAACACCGGGGAGCTGTTTTTT.

The J gene is TRBJ1-5, the V gene TRBV28, with 9 nucleotides matching TRBD1. V shed 10 bases and J 1 base; nucleotides not matched to a gene: 5. The germline V gene has CDR1 MDHEN and CDR2 SYDVKM. The CDR3 is 14 amino acids. The CDR3 nucleotides are TGTGCCACCTCGACAGGGGGAAGCAATCAGCCCCAGCATTTT. Its translation is CATSTGGSNQPQHF.

This clone was counted at least ten times. This chain joins TRBV28 and TRBJ1-3; 8 nucleotides match TRBD1. V lost 3 bases and J lost 0; bases outside the gene matches: 7. The CDR3 length is 17 residues. Germline CDR1 and CDR2: MDHEN and SYDVKM. In DNA form, the CDR3 reads TGTGCCAGCAGTTTTAGGGCAGGGGGCGTCTCTGGAAACACCATATATTTT. Encoded protein: CASSFRAGGVSGNTIYF.

The chain is built from TRBV28 and TRBJ2-7; a possible D gene is TRBD1 (5 bases). V lost 2 bases to trimming and J lost 4 bases, with 6 bases between them. The CDR3 spans 12 residues. Germline CDR1 reads MDHEN; CDR2 reads SYDVKM. The CDR3 DNA reads as TGTGCCAGCAGTTTACAGGGTTACGAGCAGTACTTC. Residues: CASSLQGYEQYF. The whole variable domain, remainder taken from reference TRBV28 and TRBJ2-7, is DVKVTQSSRYLVKRTGEKVFLECVQDMDHENMFWYRQDPGLGLRLIYFSYDVKMKEKGDIPEGYSVSREKKERFSLILESASTNQTSMYLCASSLQGYEQYFGPGTRLTVT.

The chain recombines TRBV28 with TRBJ1-1; tentative D call: TRBD1 (6 bases). The CDR3 is made up of 16 amino acids. V shed 6 bases and J shed 6 bases, with 23 bases lying between them. Germline V gene lookup returns CDR1 MDHEN and CDR2 SYDVKM. CDR3 nucleotides: TGTGCCAGCAGCAGAGGGCTACAGGGAGTGCAGGCTGAAGCTTTCTTT. The encoded protein is CASSRGLQGVQAEAFF.

This sequence joins TRBV9 and TRBJ2-2; TRBD2 matches 9 bases. The CDR3 is 16 residues long. Per germline, CDR1 SGDLS and CDR2 YYNGEE. J gave up 5 bases and V 3 bases, and 8 bases lay outside the gene matches. CDR3 sequence (DNA): TGTGCCAGCAGCGCCTTTAGCGGGGGTGCGACCGGGGAGCTGTTTTTT. Protein sequence: CASSAFSGGATGELFF.

The gene calls are TRBV10-1 and TRBJ1-1; 10 positions agree with TRBD1. V shed 6 bases and J 4 bases; nucleotides not matched to a gene: 14. Per germline, CDR1 WNHNN and CDR2 SYGVQD (reference sequence). The CDR3 has 17 residues. The CDR3 coding sequence is TGCGCCAGCAGGGGGACAGGGGTGAGATTTAGAGGCACTGAAGCTTTCTTT. It specifies CASRGTGVRFRGTEAFF.

This chain uses TRBV11-2 with TRBJ1-2; 10 bases fit TRBD1. This CDR3 contains 16 residues. Germline V gene lookup returns CDR1 SGHAT and CDR2 FQNNGV. V was clipped by 6 bases and J by 7 bases; unmatched bases: 14. The CDR3 sequence: CASRSPGQGTPGGYTF. DNA for the CDR3: TGTGCCAGCAGATCCCCGGGACAGGGGACCCCCGGTGGCTACACCTTC.

This chain connects TRBV4-3 to TRBJ2-1; 7 nucleotides line up with TRBD1. After removal of 1 base from V and 11 bases from J, the junction contained 14 bases not matched to a gene. The CDR3 has 16 residues. Germline lookup yields CDR1 LGHNA and CDR2 YSLEER. As DNA, the CDR3 is TGCGCCAGCAGCCAAGGTTTACCGGGACAGTCCAAGAAGCAGTTCTTC. As protein: CASSQGLPGQSKKQFF.

This clone was seen a handful of times. The chain is built from TRBV28 and TRBJ1-2; the D is unclear. CDR3 length: 14 residues. Germline assignment: CDR1 MDHEN and CDR2 SYDVKM. Deletions cut 4 bases from V and 8 bases from J, with 17 bases between. CDR3 sequence reads: CASSSTARSSGYTF. The DNA for the CDR3 is TGTGCCAGCAGTTCTACAGCCCGTTCTAGCGGCTACACCTTC.

The genes are TRBV30 and TRBJ1-6; unclear D gene. Trimming left V 2 bases short and J 0 bases short, with 8 bases between. The germline gives CDR1 GTSNPN, CDR2 SVGIG (reference sequence). The CDR3 runs 15 residues. The CDR3 sequence is CAWSRGGSYNSPLHF. DNA of the CDR3: TGTGCCTGGAGTCGTGGAGGCTCCTATAATTCACCCCTCCACTTT.

This clone counts as medium-sized. This chain's CDR3 is CASSQETGGSYEQYF. As DNA, the CDR3 is TGTGCCAGCAGCCAAGAGACGGGGGGCTCCTACGAGCAGTACTTC. The chain carries TRBV4-2 and TRBJ2-7; TRBD2 aligns across 7 bases. CDR1 and CDR2 from the germline V gene are LGHNA and YNFKEQ. The CDR3 covers 15 residues. V shed 0 bases and J 0 bases; nucleotides not matched to a gene: 2.

This chain links TRBV24-1 with TRBJ2-7; weak D call: TRBD1 (6 bases). V lost 4 bases and J lost 3, with 15 bases in between. This CDR3 comprises 15 residues. Germline values: CDR1 KGHDR, CDR2 SFDVKD. CDR3 loop: CATSETGTLRYEQYF. The DNA for the CDR3 is TGTGCCACCAGTGAAACCGGGACACTCCGCTACGAGCAGTACTTC.

The chain links TRBV9 to TRBJ1-6; D is possibly TRBD1 (6 bases). The CDR3 is 15 residues long. CDR1 SGDLS and CDR2 YYNGEE come from the germline V gene. V shed 4 bases and J shed 7 bases, with 15 bases lying between them. The DNA of the CDR3 is TGTGCCAGCAGCCCTGGGGGGGCGAGGAATTCACCCCTCCACTTT. Translating gives CASSPGGARNSPLHF. Full variable domain (missing parts from reference TRBV9 and TRBJ1-6): DSGVTQTPKHLITATGQRVTLRCSPRSGDLSVYWYQQSLDQGLQFLIQYYNGEERAKGNILERFSAQQFPDLHSELNLSSLELGDSALYFCASSPGGARNSPLHFGNGTRLTVT.

This chain uses TRBV9 with TRBJ1-2; D gene ambiguous. In germline, CDR1 is SGDLS, CDR2 YYNGEE. The length of the CDR3 is 13 residues. Trimming cost V 7 bases and J 1 base, with 11 bases left between them. CDR3 bases: TGTGCCAGCGCCGAGGGCCATAACTATGGCTACACCTTC. Amino acid sequence: CASAEGHNYGYTF.

The J gene is TRBJ2-7, the V gene TRBV30, with D perhaps matching TRBD2 (6 bases). V was clipped by 3 bases and J by 1 base, with 13 bases between them. This CDR3 is 14 amino acids long. Germline V gives CDR1 GTSNPN, CDR2 SVGIG (reference sequence). The CDR3 loop is CAWRVFGGSYEQYF. As DNA, the CDR3 is TGTGCCTGGAGAGTCTTTGGGGGGTCCTACGAGCAGTACTTC.